The 14 T cell receptor beta chains below were found in one sample sequenced in a study of T-cell reconstitution after alpha-beta-depleted transplantation in children. The library targeted TCRbeta and was prepared with unique molecular identifiers. TCRdb passed the PCR reads through MiXCR, listing each CDR3 protein once. The sample lists almost 600,000 distinct CDR3 sequences; over 25% were seen once. The sample in question was PBMCs, obtained before TCRalphabeta/CD19-depleted stem cell transplant. These receptors came from a boy less than two years old with Wiskott-Aldrich syndrome, due to receive a stem cell transplant.

In DNA, the CDR3 is TGCGCCAGCAGCCCATCCCAACTAGCGGGGCGCACAGATACGCAGTATTTT. This codes for CASSPSQLAGRTDTQYF. The V call is TRBV5-1, the J call TRBJ2-3, with TRBD2 matching 10 bases. Trimming took 4 bases from V and 1 from J; bases not matched to a gene: 9. CDR1 SGHRS and CDR2 YFSETQ come from the germline V gene. The CDR3 has 17 residues.

V and J are TRBV7-9 and TRBJ2-5; 9 nucleotides match TRBD2. J lost 3 bases, V lost 7 bases, and 12 bases had no gene match. The germline CDR1 and CDR2 sequences are SEHNR and FQNEAQ (reference sequence). The CDR3 covers 16 residues. The CDR3 spells CASTPIPLAGKETQYF. The DNA of the CDR3 is TGTGCCAGCACTCCAATCCCCCTAGCGGGAAAAGAGACCCAGTACTTC.

The chain employs TRBV12-3 or TRBV12-4 and TRBJ1-3; TRBD1 agrees at 10 bases. CDR3 length: 17 amino acids. The V and J ends lost 6 bases and 0 bases, in that order; junction bases with no gene match: 8. CDR3: CASSGWTGGLSGNTIYF. The CDR3 DNA follows: TGTGCCAGCAGCGGTTGGACAGGGGGTCTCTCTGGAAACACCATATATTTT.

This chain uses TRBV6-6 with TRBJ1-1, with 7 positions matching TRBD1. V shed 5 bases, J shed 0 bases, and the junction held 15 bases outside the gene matches. CDR1 and CDR2 (germline): MNHNY, SVGAGI (reference sequence). This CDR3 contains 18 residues. The CDR3 here is CASSKRQGRGAMNTEAFF. In nucleotides, the CDR3 is TGTGCCAGCAGTAAGAGACAGGGAAGGGGGGCCATGAACACTGAAGCTTTCTTT.

The rearrangement joins TRBV5-1 to TRBJ2-2, with 7 bases lining up with TRBD2. Per the germline V gene, CDR1 is SGHRS and CDR2 is YFSETQ. This CDR3 has 15 residues. After removal of 9 bases from V and 2 bases from J, the junction contained 10 bases not matched to a gene. CDR3 DNA sequence: TGCGCCACCACTTGGTCGGGAGGTAACACCGGGGAGCTGTTTTTT. It yields the protein CATTWSGGNTGELFF.

The chain has TRBV5-1 and TRBJ2-7, with 11 positions matching TRBD2. The length of the CDR3 is 14 residues. V lost 2 bases, J lost 6 bases, and 4 bases stayed unmatched. CDR1 SGHRS and CDR2 YFSETQ come from the germline V gene. The CDR3 spells CASSLFLAGGEQYF. The CDR3 nucleotides read TGCGCCAGCAGCTTATTCCTAGCGGGAGGCGAGCAGTACTTC.

This clonotype was counted a few times. The V gene is TRBV6-1, the J gene TRBJ2-7, with 13 positions matching TRBD2. Germline V gene lookup returns CDR1 MNHNS and CDR2 SASEGT. The CDR3 is 16 amino acids. With 6 bases clipped from V and 6 bases from J, the junction kept 11 bases outside the gene matches. CDR3 protein: CASSKTSGREISEQYF. CDR3 bases: TGTGCCAGCAGCAAAACTAGCGGGAGGGAAATAAGCGAGCAGTACTTC.

Only one count was recorded for this clonotype. The chain carries TRBV7-9 and TRBJ2-1, with D unclear. Trimming stripped 3 bases from V and 7 bases from J, with 13 bases between. This CDR3 comprises 14 residues. Germline assignment: CDR1 SEHNR and CDR2 FQNEAQ (reference sequence). CDR3 amino acids: CASSFLVNGNEQFF. The CDR3 region has the DNA TGTGCCAGCAGCTTCCTGGTGAACGGTAATGAGCAGTTCTTC.

This clonotype was observed a handful of times. This chain connects TRBV20-1 to TRBJ2-5, with D unresolved. With 0 bases removed from V and 0 bases from J, the gap between germline ends came to 5 bases. The CDR3 is made up of 13 amino acids. Germline CDR1 reads DFQATT; CDR2 reads SNEGSKA (reference sequence). The CDR3 sequence is CSARDPNQETQYF. The CDR3 nucleotides read TGCAGTGCTAGAGATCCCAACCAAGAGACCCAGTACTTC.

This clonotype was observed a handful of times. The J gene is TRBJ2-1, the V gene TRBV7-8, with a possible D match to TRBD2 (5 bases). The ends were cut back, 0 bases at V and 8 bases at J, with 14 bases in the middle. The germline gives CDR1 SGHVS, CDR2 FQNEAQ. The CDR3 totals 15 residues. The chain's CDR3 is CASSLAGRRYDEQFF. Here the CDR3 DNA reads TGTGCCAGCAGCTTAGCGGGCAGGAGGTATGATGAGCAGTTCTTC.

This chain connects TRBV5-1 to TRBJ2-1; TRBD2 agrees at 12 bases. Germline V gene lookup returns CDR1 SGHRS and CDR2 YFSETQ. J lost 5 bases, V lost 3 bases, and 6 bases had no gene match. The CDR3 loop spans 16 amino acids. The CDR3 spells CASSWGLAGLNNEQFF. CDR3 coding DNA: TGCGCCAGCAGCTGGGGACTAGCGGGTCTAAACAATGAGCAGTTCTTC.

The chain has TRBV20-1 and TRBJ2-5; a weak D match, TRBD2 (5 bases). The CDR3 is made up of 15 amino acids. Looked up from germline, CDR1 is DFQATT and CDR2 is SNEGSKA (reference sequence). V lost 0 bases and J lost 4, with 15 bases in between. CDR3 sequence (DNA): TGCAGTGCTAGAGATATGGCGGACTCAGGAGAGACCCAGTACTTC. Translated: CSARDMADSGETQYF.

The rearrangement uses TRBV4-1 and TRBJ1-5; D is possibly TRBD1 (6 bases). V lost 0 bases, J lost 7 bases, and 13 bases lay in between. This CDR3 contains 15 residues. CDR1 is MGHRA, CDR2 YSYEKL, per germline. This chain's CDR3 is CASSQDGGPNQPQHF. The CDR3 coding sequence is TGCGCCAGCAGCCAAGACGGGGGCCCTAACCAGCCCCAGCATTTT.

V usage is TRBV5-1 and J usage is TRBJ1-4; the match to TRBD1 covers 7 bases. The V gene's germline CDR1 is SGHRS and CDR2 YFSETQ. This CDR3 is 15 amino acids long. Trimming at V came to 4 bases and at J to 3 bases, leaving 6 bases not matched to a gene. CDR3 protein: CASSVAGQPNEKLFF. CDR3 bases: TGCGCCAGCAGCGTAGCGGGACAGCCTAATGAAAAACTGTTTTTT.